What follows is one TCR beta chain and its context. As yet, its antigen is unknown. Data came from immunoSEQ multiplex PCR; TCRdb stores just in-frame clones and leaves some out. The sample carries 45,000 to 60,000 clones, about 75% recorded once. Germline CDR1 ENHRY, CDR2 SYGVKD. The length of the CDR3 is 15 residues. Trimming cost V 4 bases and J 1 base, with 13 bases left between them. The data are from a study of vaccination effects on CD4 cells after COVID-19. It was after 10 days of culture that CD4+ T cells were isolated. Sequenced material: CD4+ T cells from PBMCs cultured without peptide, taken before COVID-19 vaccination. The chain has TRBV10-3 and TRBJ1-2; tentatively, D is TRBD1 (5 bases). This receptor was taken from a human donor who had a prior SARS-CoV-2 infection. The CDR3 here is CAISGGAALNYGYTF. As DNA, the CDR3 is TGTGCCATCAGTGGAGGGGCAGCTCTTAACTATGGCTACACCTTC.